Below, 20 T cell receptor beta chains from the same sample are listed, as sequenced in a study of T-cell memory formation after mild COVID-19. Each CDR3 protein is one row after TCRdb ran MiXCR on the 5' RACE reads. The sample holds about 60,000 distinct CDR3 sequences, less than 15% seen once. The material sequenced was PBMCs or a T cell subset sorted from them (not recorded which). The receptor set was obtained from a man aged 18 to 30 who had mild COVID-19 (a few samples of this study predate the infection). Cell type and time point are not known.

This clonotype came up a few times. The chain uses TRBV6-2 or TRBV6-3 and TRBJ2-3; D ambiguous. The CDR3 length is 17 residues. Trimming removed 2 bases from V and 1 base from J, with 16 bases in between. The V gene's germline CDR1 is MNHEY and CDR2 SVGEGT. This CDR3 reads CASSYGSGSRRTDTQYF. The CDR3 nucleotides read TGTGCCAGCAGTTACGGAAGTGGTTCGCGACGCACAGATACGCAGTATTTT.

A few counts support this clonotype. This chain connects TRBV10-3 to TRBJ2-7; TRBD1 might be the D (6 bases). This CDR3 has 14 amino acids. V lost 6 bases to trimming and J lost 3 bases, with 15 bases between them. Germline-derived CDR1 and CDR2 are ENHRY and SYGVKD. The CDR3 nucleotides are TGTGCCATCAGGCACCGGGACAAACACTACGAGCAGTACGTC. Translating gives CAIRHRDKHYEQYV.

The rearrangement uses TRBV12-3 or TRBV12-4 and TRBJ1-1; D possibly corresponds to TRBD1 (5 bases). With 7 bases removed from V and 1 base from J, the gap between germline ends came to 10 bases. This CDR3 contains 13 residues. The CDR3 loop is CASTWGGNTEAFF. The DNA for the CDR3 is TGTGCCAGCACCTGGGGGGGGAACACTGAAGCTTTCTTT.

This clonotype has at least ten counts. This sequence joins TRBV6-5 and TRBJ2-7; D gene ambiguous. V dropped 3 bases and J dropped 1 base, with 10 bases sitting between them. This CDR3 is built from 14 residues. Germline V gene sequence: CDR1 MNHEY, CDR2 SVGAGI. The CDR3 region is CASSYSVGSYEQYF. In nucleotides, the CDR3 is TGTGCCAGCAGTTATTCCGTTGGTTCCTACGAGCAGTACTTC.

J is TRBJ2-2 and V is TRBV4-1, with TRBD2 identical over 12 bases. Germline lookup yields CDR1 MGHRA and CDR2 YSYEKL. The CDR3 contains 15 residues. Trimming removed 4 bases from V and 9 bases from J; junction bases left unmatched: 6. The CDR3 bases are TGCGCCAGCAGCCCCCGACTAGCGGGGGCCTGGGAGCTGTTTTTT. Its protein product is CASSPRLAGAWELFF.

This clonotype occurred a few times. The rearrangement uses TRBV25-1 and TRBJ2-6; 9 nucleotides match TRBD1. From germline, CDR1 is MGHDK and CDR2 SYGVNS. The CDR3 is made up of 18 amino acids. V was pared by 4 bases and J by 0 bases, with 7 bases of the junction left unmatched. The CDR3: CASSGRDRVHSGANVLTF. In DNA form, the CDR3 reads TGTGCCAGCAGTGGGAGGGACAGGGTACACTCTGGGGCCAACGTCCTGACTTTC.

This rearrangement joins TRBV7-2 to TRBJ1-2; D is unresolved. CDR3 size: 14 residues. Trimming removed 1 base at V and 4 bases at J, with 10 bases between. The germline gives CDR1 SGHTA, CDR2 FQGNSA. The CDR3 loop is CASSLGGRFYGYTF. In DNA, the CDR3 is TGTGCCAGCAGCTTAGGTGGCAGGTTCTATGGCTACACCTTC.

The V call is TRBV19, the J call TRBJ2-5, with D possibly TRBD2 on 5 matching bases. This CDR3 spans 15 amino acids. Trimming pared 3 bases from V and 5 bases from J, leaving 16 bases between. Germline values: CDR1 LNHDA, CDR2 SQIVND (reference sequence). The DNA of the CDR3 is TGTGCCAGTAGTATGTACGTCGGCGGGTCGGAGACCCAGTACTTC. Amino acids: CASSMYVGGSETQYF.

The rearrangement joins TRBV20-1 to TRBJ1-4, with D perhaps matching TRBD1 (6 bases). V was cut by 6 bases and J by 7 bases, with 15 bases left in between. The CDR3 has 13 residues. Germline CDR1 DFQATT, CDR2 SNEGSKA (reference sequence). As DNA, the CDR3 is TGCAGTGCCCAGTTCGGAGGGGGTGAAAAACTGTTTTTT. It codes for CSAQFGGGEKLFF.

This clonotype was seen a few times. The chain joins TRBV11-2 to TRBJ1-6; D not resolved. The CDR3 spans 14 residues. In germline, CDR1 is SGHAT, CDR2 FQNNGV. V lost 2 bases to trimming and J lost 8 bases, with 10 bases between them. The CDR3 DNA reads TGTGCCAGCAGCTTACTGGATATGGATTCACCCCTCCACTTT. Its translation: CASSLLDMDSPLHF.

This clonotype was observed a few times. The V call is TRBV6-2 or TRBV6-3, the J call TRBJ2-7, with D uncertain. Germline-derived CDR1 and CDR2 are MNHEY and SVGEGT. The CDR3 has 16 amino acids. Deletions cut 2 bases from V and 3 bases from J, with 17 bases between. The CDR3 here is CASSYTSVGEYYEQYF. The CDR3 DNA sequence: TGTGCCAGCAGTTACACGAGCGTCGGAGAGTACTACGAGCAGTACTTC.

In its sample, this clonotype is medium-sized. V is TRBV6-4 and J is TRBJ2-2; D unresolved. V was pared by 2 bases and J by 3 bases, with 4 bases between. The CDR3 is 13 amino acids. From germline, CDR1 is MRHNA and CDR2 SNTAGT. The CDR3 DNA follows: TGTGCCAGCAGTGACAGGGACACCGGGGAGCTGTTTTTT. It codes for CASSDRDTGELFF.

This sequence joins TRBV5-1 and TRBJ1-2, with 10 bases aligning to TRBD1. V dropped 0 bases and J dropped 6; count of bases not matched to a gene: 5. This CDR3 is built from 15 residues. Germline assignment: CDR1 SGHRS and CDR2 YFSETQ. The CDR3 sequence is CASSLDPTGGHGYTF. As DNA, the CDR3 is TGCGCCAGCAGCTTGGACCCGACAGGGGGCCATGGCTACACCTTC.

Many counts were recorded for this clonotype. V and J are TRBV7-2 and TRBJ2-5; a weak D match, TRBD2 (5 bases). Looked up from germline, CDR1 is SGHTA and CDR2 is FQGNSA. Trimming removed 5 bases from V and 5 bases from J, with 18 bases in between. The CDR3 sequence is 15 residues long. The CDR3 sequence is CASSPEGLAYETQYF. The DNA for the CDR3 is TGTGCCAGCAGCCCCGAGGGCCTAGCATATGAGACCCAGTACTTC.

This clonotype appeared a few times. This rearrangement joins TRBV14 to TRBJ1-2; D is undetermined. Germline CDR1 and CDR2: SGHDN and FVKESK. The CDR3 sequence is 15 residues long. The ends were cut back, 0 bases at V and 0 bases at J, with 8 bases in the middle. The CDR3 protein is CASSQDVNTNYGYTF. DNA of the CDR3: TGTGCCAGCAGCCAAGATGTCAATACTAACTATGGCTACACCTTC.

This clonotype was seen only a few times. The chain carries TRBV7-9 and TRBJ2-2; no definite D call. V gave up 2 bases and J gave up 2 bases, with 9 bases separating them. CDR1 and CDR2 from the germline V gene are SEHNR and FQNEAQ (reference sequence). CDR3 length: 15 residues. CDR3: CASSLLGSNTGELFF. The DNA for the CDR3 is TGTGCCAGCAGCTTACTAGGATCTAACACCGGGGAGCTGTTTTTT.

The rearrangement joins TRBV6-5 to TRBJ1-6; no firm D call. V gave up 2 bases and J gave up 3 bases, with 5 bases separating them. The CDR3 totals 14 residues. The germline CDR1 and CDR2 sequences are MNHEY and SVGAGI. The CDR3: CASSYASYNSPLHF. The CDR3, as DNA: TGTGCCAGCAGTTACGCGAGCTATAATTCACCCCTCCACTTT.

This CDR3 is CASSAYLYGYTF. In nucleotides, the CDR3 is TGTGCCAGCAGCGCCTACCTTTATGGCTACACCTTC. The gene calls are TRBV7-2 and TRBJ1-2; D remains unclear. Germline loops: CDR1 SGHTA, CDR2 FQGNSA. The CDR3 covers 12 residues. The V end lost 5 bases, the J end lost 5 bases, and 9 bases lay between the germline ends.

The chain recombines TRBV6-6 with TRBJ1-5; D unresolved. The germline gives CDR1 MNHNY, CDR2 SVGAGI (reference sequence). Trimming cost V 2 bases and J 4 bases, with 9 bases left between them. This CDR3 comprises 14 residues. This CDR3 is CASSYAGLNQPQHF. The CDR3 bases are TGTGCCAGCAGTTACGCGGGTCTAAATCAGCCCCAGCATTTT.

The CDR3 region has the DNA TGCAGTGCGCCGGACAGCAATTCACCCCTCCACTTT. Translating it yields CSAPDSNSPLHF. This chain connects TRBV20-1 to TRBJ1-6, with D possibly being TRBD1 (6 bases). The CDR3 is 12 residues long. Germline CDR1 reads DFQATT; CDR2 reads SNEGSKA (reference sequence). V was clipped by 6 bases and J by 7 bases, with 10 bases between them.